These 19 T cell receptor beta chains share one sample of origin, sequenced in a study of cytomegalovirus exposure and HLA in healthy donors (dated by TCRdb to 2016 to 2017). The library was made by the immunoSEQ multiplex PCR assay. The multiplex PCR relied on a mix of 60 forward primers for TCR Vbeta segments and 13 reverse primers for TCR Jbeta segments. TCRdb provides this immuneACCESS table in a form limited to in-frame rearrangements. Some clones are lacking; in checked studies, under half of them reflect an unresolved V gene, and why the rest are absent is not known. Across this sample there are around 200,000 clones, with under 85% seen only once. The ten most abundant clones make up about 3% of the sample. The material sequenced was PBMCs. These receptors all stem from a male donor in good health and CMV-seronegative.

This sequence joins TRBV29-1 and TRBJ2-3, with TRBD2 matching over 8 bases. The CDR3 consists of 15 residues. CDR1 is SQVTM, CDR2 ANQGSEA, per germline. V lost 4 bases, J lost 2 bases, and 8 bases stayed unmatched. The chain's CDR3 is CSVGGSGTHTDTQYF. The DNA for the CDR3 is TGCAGCGTTGGGGGTAGCGGGACCCACACAGATACGCAGTATTTT.

The V call is TRBV4-1, the J call TRBJ1-5; 9 bases map to TRBD1. The V and J ends lost 0 bases and 3 bases, in that order; junction bases with no gene match: 15. CDR3 length: 20 amino acids. The V gene's germline CDR1 is MGHRA and CDR2 YSYEKL. CDR3 amino acids: CASSQEGDRVGPGVNQPQHF. CDR3 DNA sequence: TGCGCCAGCAGCCAAGAAGGGGACAGGGTGGGGCCCGGAGTCAATCAGCCCCAGCATTTT.

The J gene is TRBJ2-6, the V gene TRBV30; perhaps TRBD1 as D (6 bases). Germline CDR1 is GTSNPN and CDR2 is SVGIG (reference sequence). Trimming took off 2 bases at V and 0 bases at J, with 8 bases between the two ends. This CDR3 has 15 residues. CDR3 in amino acids: CAWSPRGSGANVLTF. The CDR3 region has the DNA TGTGCCTGGAGTCCCAGGGGCTCTGGGGCCAACGTCCTGACTTTC.

The gene calls are TRBV15 and TRBJ1-2, with TRBD1 matching 9 bases. Unmatched junction bases numbered 19, after V lost 6 bases and J lost 8 bases. Per the germline V gene, CDR1 is LNHNV and CDR2 is YYDKDF (reference sequence). There are 17 residues in the CDR3. The DNA for the CDR3 is TGTGCCACCAGGCAACAGGGGGCAGGGGATAACTATGGCGGCTACACCTTC. Its translation is CATRQQGAGDNYGGYTF.

Remarks on this clone: The junction differs from germline at one of its ends, possibly a read error. The rearrangement joins TRBV5-1 to TRBJ1-4; D is ambiguous. The CDR3 runs 13 residues. CDR1 is SGHRS and CDR2 is YFSETQ in the germline V gene. CDR3 amino acids: CASRPTTNAKLFF. As DNA, the CDR3 is TGCGCCAGCAGGCCAACAACTAATGCAAAACTGTTTTTT.

In regard to this clone: Other DNA sequences in the sample encode the same CDR3. The genes are TRBV6-5 and TRBJ1-5, with unresolved D. Trimming shortened V by 0 bases and J by 2 bases, and 8 bases separated the two germline ends. The CDR3 consists of 15 residues. Per the germline V gene, CDR1 is MNHEY and CDR2 is SVGAGI. In nucleotides, the CDR3 is TGTGCCAGCAGTTACTCGTGGGGAGGCAATCAGCCCCAGCATTTT. It codes for CASSYSWGGNQPQHF.

The chain links TRBV30 to TRBJ1-5; possible D gene TRBD1, 6 bases. The CDR3 is 14 residues long. The germline V and J ends were trimmed by 2 bases and 1 base, with 9 bases remaining between them. CDR1 is GTSNPN, CDR2 SVGIG, per germline (reference sequence). The CDR3 DNA sequence: TGTGCCTGGAGTCCAGGGGCAAGCAATCAGCCCCAGCATTTT. Its translation: CAWSPGASNQPQHF.

The chain combines TRBV6-5 with TRBJ1-4; D call uncertain. The ends were cut back, 5 bases at V and 8 bases at J, with 12 bases in the middle. The CDR3 sequence is 13 residues long. Germline lookup yields CDR1 MNHEY and CDR2 SVGAGI. CDR3 in DNA: TGTGCCAGCAGTAACTACCAGAGGGAAAAACTGTTTTTT. Protein sequence: CASSNYQREKLFF.

In this sample, this clone turned up a few times. V usage is TRBV28 and J usage is TRBJ1-4; 9 bases agree with TRBD1. Per the germline V gene, CDR1 is MDHEN and CDR2 is SYDVKM. J lost 5 bases, V lost 5 bases, and 6 bases had no gene match. This CDR3 contains 15 residues. The CDR3 reads CASSPPGQGNEKLFF. In DNA, the CDR3 is TGTGCCAGCAGTCCCCCGGGACAGGGAAATGAAAAACTGTTTTTT.

This chain connects TRBV4-1 to TRBJ1-3, with a tentative D call TRBD1 (6 bases). Germline V gene data show CDR1 as MGHRA and CDR2 as YSYEKL. The CDR3 length is 15 residues. V lost 0 bases to trimming and J lost 8 bases, with 14 bases between them. The CDR3 bases are TGCGCCAGCAGCCAAGAAGGAAGGGGGTTGGACACCATATATTTT. Translated, it gives CASSQEGRGLDTIYF.

This chain joins TRBV27 and TRBJ2-1; unclear D gene. Trimming stripped 0 bases from V and 6 bases from J, with 6 bases between. CDR1 and CDR2 from the germline V gene are MNHEY and SMNVEV (reference sequence). This CDR3 is 13 amino acids long. CDR3: CASSLSLINEQFF. CDR3 DNA sequence: TGTGCCAGCAGTTTATCACTCATCAATGAGCAGTTCTTC.

This chain joins TRBV4-3 and TRBJ1-1; no reliable D call. This CDR3 is 15 amino acids long. Trimming left V 2 bases short and J 5 bases short, with 15 bases between. Germline V gene lookup returns CDR1 LGHNA and CDR2 YSLEER. CDR3 amino acids: CASSQLRVGWTEAFF. Here the CDR3 DNA reads TGCGCCAGCAGCCAATTACGGGTCGGTTGGACTGAAGCTTTCTTT.

The V and J genes are TRBV5-8 and TRBJ2-3, with a possible D match to TRBD2 (6 bases). V was shortened by 1 base and J by 4 bases, with 10 bases between the two germline ends. Germline V lookup: CDR1 SGHTS, CDR2 YDEGEE. This CDR3 region has 14 residues. CDR3 sequence reads: CASSLTSRADTQYF. In DNA, the CDR3 is TGTGCCAGCAGCTTGACTAGCCGGGCAGATACGCAGTATTTT.

The rearrangement joins TRBV7-8 to TRBJ1-3; the D is unclear. Per the germline V gene, CDR1 is SGHVS and CDR2 is FQNEAQ. V dropped 5 bases and J dropped 4 bases, with 15 bases sitting between them. The CDR3 is 15 residues long. Here the CDR3 DNA reads TGTGCCAGCAGCAAACGGCGACAACAGGGAAACACCATATATTTT. As protein: CASSKRRQQGNTIYF.

This clone was seen only once. This chain connects TRBV29-1 to TRBJ2-1; 14 nucleotides match TRBD2. Per the germline V gene, CDR1 is SQVTM and CDR2 is ANQGSEA. With V trimmed by 7 bases and J by 1 base, 15 bases remained unmatched. CDR3 length equals 19 residues. The CDR3 sequence: CSAIKPGLAGETSYNEQFF. DNA of the CDR3: TGCAGCGCAATAAAACCGGGACTAGCGGGAGAGACTTCCTACAATGAGCAGTTCTTC.

This clone was counted only a few times. This chain uses TRBV28 with TRBJ2-2, with 10 bases fitting TRBD2. Germline V CDR1 and CDR2: MDHEN, SYDVKM. The CDR3 covers 17 residues. J was trimmed by 2 bases and V by 5 bases; bases with no gene match: 8. The CDR3 region is CASSPIRTSGNTGELFF. CDR3 nucleotide sequence: TGTGCCAGCAGTCCCATCCGGACTAGCGGTAACACCGGGGAGCTGTTTTTT.

This clone appeared once. CDR3 nucleotide sequence: TGTGCCAGCAGTGACCGCGGACAGGATAGCACAGATACGCAGTATTTT. Protein sequence: CASSDRGQDSTDTQYF. The V gene is TRBV6-1, the J gene TRBJ2-3, with 7 positions matching TRBD1. This CDR3 comprises 16 residues. Germline CDR1 is MNHNS and CDR2 is SASEGT. V trimming: 3 bases; J trimming: 0 bases; junction bases outside the gene matches: 6.

The table lists this clone with a count of one. The chain carries TRBV5-1 and TRBJ1-5; weak D call: TRBD1 (6 bases). This CDR3 contains 15 residues. The V gene's germline CDR1 is SGHRS and CDR2 YFSETQ. Between the trimmed V and J ends, which lost 0 bases and 0 bases, there was a span of 7 bases. The CDR3 bases are TGCGCCAGCAGCTTGGGGGACATTAGCAATCAGCCCCAGCATTTT. Protein: CASSLGDISNQPQHF.

The chain combines TRBV30 with TRBJ2-1; 12 nucleotides align to TRBD2. Unmatched junction bases numbered 5, after V lost 2 bases and J lost 6 bases. The CDR3 runs 15 residues. Looked up from germline, CDR1 is GTSNPN and CDR2 is SVGIG (reference sequence). The DNA for the CDR3 is TGTGCCTGGAGTAGAGAGGGACTAGCGGGCAATGAGCAGTTCTTC. It translates to CAWSREGLAGNEQFF.